This T cell receptor (beta chain) was identified in a study of blood T cell repertoires in COVID-19. Trimming took off 3 bases at V and 4 bases at J, with 20 bases between the two ends. The CDR3 length is 17 residues. Germline V lookup: CDR1 SGDLS, CDR2 YYNGEE. Libraries were prepared by immunoSEQ multiplex PCR; TCRdb keeps only in-frame clonotypes and omits some of them. The data hold over 200,000 clones, with 80% to 90% observed a single time. Cohorts were assigned according to the clinical history that participants reported. This receptor was taken from a woman aged 50 to 60 who had recovered from COVID-19. This sequence joins TRBV9 and TRBJ1-3; TRBD1 is a possible D gene (5 bases). The sample comprised PBMCs or T cells enriched from blood (not recorded which). The CDR3 bases are TGTGCCAGCAGCGAGAGAGTACAGGTTGCTGTCGGAAACACCATATATTTT. Its protein is CASSERVQVAVGNTIYF.